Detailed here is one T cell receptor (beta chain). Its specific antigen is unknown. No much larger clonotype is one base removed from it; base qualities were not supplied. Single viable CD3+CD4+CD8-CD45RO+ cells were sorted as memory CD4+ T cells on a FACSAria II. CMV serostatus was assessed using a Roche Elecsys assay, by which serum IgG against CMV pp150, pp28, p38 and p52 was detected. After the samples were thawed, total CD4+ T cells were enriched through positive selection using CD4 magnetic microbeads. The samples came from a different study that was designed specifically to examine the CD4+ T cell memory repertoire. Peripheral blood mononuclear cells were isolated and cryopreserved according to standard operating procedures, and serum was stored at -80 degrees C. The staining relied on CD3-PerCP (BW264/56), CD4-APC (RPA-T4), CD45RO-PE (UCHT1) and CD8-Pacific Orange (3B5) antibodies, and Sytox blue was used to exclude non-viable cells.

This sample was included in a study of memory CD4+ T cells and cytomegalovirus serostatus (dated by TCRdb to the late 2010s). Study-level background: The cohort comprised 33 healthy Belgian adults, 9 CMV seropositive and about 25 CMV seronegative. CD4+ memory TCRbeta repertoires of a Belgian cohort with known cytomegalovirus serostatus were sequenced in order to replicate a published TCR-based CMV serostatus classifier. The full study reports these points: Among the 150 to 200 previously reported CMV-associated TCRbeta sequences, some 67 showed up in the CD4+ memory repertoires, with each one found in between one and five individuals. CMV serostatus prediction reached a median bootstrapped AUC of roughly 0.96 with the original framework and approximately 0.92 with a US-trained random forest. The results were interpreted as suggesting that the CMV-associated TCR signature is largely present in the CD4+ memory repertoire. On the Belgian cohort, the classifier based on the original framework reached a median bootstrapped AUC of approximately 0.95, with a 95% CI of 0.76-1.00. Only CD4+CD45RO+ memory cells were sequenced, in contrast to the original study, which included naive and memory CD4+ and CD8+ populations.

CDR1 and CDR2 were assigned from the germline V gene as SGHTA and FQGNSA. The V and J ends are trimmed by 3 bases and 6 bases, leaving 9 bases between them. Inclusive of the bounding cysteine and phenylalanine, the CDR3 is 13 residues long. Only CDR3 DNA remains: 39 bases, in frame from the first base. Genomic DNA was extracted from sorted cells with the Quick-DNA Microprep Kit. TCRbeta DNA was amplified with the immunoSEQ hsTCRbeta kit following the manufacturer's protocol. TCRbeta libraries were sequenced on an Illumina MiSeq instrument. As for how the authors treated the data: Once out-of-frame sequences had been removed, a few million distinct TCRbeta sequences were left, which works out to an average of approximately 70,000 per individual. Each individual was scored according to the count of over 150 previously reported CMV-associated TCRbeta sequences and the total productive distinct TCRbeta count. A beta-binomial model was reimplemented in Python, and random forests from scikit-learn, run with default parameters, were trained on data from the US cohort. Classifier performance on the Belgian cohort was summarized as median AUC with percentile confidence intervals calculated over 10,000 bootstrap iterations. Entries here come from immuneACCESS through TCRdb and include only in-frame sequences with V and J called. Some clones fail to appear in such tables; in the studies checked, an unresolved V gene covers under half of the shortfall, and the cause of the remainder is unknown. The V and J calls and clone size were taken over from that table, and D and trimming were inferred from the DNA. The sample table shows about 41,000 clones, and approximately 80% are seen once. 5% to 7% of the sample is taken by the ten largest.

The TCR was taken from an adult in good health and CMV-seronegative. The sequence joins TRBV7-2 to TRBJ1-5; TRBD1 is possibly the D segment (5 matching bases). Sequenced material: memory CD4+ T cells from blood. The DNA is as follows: TGTGCCAGCAGCTTTTTTGGGGGTCAGCCCCAGCATTTT. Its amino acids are CASSFFGGQPQHF.